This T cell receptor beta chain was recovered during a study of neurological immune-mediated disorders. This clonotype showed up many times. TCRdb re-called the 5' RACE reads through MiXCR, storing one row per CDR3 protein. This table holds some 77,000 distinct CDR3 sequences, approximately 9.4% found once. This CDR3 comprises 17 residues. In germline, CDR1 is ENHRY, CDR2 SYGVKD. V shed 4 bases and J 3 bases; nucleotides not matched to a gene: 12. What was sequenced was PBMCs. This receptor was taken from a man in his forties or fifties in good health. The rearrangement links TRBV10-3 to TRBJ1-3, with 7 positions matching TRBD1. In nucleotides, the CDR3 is TGTGCCATCAGTGTGGGGTCTGGGACAGTTGTTGGAAACACCATATATTTT. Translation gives CAISVGSGTVVGNTIYF.